This entry concerns a single TCR beta chain. Its antigen is not known. The entry originates in a study of cytomegalovirus exposure and HLA in healthy donors. On the study more broadly: From donors who were HLA-typed, an early data release held 80 million or so unique TCRs. Findings and caveats of the study: Some V segments (TRBV6-2 and TRBV6-3 among them) were excluded as indistinguishable. Earlier analysis found most TCR beta V segments productive about 90% or about 30% of the time.

The PCR employed 60 Vbeta primers together with 13 Jbeta primers. Clones were read by immunoSEQ multiplex PCR, and TCRdb kept only the in-frame ones, dropping some. This sample has approximately 90,000 clones, with roughly three quarters found just once. In germline, CDR1 is LNHNV, CDR2 YYDKDF (reference sequence). Trimming took off 4 bases at V and 8 bases at J, with 12 bases between the two ends. The CDR3 length is 13 residues. Sequencing input: PBMCs. This chain connects TRBV15 to TRBJ2-4; D ambiguous. The sequence derives from a woman between 40 and 50 years old in good health and CMV-seronegative. Here the CDR3 DNA reads TGTGCCACCAGCAAGCCCCCGGTGTACATTCAGTACTTC. It yields the protein CATSKPPVYIQYF. Together with reference TRBV15 and TRBJ2-4, the CDR3 gives the full variable domain: DAMVIQNPRYQVTQFGKPVTLSCSQTLNHNVMYWYQQKSSQAPKLLFHYYDKDFNNEADTPDNFQSRRPNTSFCFLDIRSPGLGDTAMYLCATSKPPVYIQYFGAGTRLSVL.